Below, one T cell receptor (beta chain) is given with its context. Its antigen remains unidentified. The immunoSEQ assay was v3.0, run at survey level. The method was immunoSEQ multiplex PCR; TCRdb's version includes in-frame clones alone and lacks a portion of them. Of around 20,000 clones listed, around 84% are singletons. The sample comes from a study of long-term antiretroviral therapy in people with HIV. Broader study findings: Despite increasing after ART, diversity remained lower than that of transplant donor controls.

The sequenced sample was unsorted PBMCs, obtained 0.9 years after starting antiretroviral therapy. This clonotype originated in a man between 18 and 29 years old with HIV.

Here the CDR3 DNA reads TGTGCCAGCAGGCCCGGGGGGTTTAGGCAGCCCCAGCATTTT. Amino acids: CASRPGGFRQPQHF. The chain uses TRBV6-5 and TRBJ1-5; a weak D match, TRBD1 (5 bases). V lost 6 bases and J lost 7, with 16 bases in between. The CDR3 length is 14 residues. Germline V gene data show CDR1 as MNHEY and CDR2 as SVGAGI.